A single sample gave rise to the 21 T cell receptor beta chains below, sequenced in a study of blood T cell repertoires in COVID-19. The data were produced by immunoSEQ multiplex PCR, yet TCRdb's version contains in-frame clones alone and is incomplete. The sample lists fewer than 30,000 clones; approximately 93% were seen once. Material: peripheral blood. Receptors originate from a woman in her 70s with COVID-19, enrolled during active disease.

In its sample, this clone was seen once. The chain employs TRBV12-3 or TRBV12-4 and TRBJ1-2, with TRBD1 matching over 8 bases. V lost 2 bases and J lost 9; bases outside the gene matches: 5. The CDR3 has 13 residues. The CDR3 nucleotides are TGTGCCAGCAGTTTAAACCAGGGGGCCAGCTACACCTTC. It is translated as CASSLNQGASYTF.

The V and J genes are TRBV4-2 and TRBJ2-1; D is possibly TRBD2 (5 bases). The V and J ends lost 6 bases and 10 bases respectively, with 19 bases between them. The CDR3 totals 14 residues. In germline, CDR1 is LGHNA, CDR2 YNFKEQ. For the CDR3, the DNA is TGTGCCAGCAGACCAGGACTGACTTCAATGGAGCAGTTCTTC. It specifies CASRPGLTSMEQFF.

The chain uses TRBV27 and TRBJ1-5; TRBD1 is a possible D gene (5 bases). The V gene lost 4 bases and the J gene lost 3 bases, with 10 bases spanning the gap. The CDR3 is made up of 14 amino acids. From germline, CDR1 is MNHEY and CDR2 SMNVEV (reference sequence). For the CDR3, the DNA is TGTGCCAGCAGTTCGGACATTCTCAATCAGCCCCAGCATTTT. Its translation is CASSSDILNQPQHF.

This chain joins TRBV14 and TRBJ1-1; weak D call: TRBD1 (5 bases). This CDR3 has 16 residues. The V gene's germline CDR1 is SGHDN and CDR2 FVKESK. Trimming removed 1 base at V and 2 bases at J, with 14 bases between. The DNA of the CDR3 is TGTGCCAGCAGCCAAGGCCACCCAGGGAAAAACACTGAAGCTTTCTTT. Protein product: CASSQGHPGKNTEAFF.

This sequence joins TRBV6-5 and TRBJ2-3; TRBD1 matches at 9 bases. J lost 5 bases, V lost 7 bases, and 7 bases had no gene match. The germline V gene has CDR1 MNHEY and CDR2 SVGAGI. The CDR3 spans 14 residues. CDR3 DNA: TGTGCCAGCAACAGACAGGGGGGATTAGATACGCAGTATTTT. Protein sequence: CASNRQGGLDTQYF.

The gene calls are TRBV7-9 and TRBJ1-5, with D uncertain. The V end was cut by 5 bases, the J end by 0 bases, with 14 bases between. CDR1 and CDR2 from the germline V gene are SEHNR and FQNEAQ (reference sequence). The CDR3 is 16 amino acids. This chain's CDR3 is CASSLGSVFSNQPQHF. The CDR3 DNA reads as TGTGCCAGCAGCCTCGGGTCAGTTTTTAGCAATCAGCCCCAGCATTTT.

This chain connects TRBV15 to TRBJ2-1; TRBD2 matches at 12 bases. Germline CDR1 reads LNHNV; CDR2 reads YYDKDF (reference sequence). Trimming at V came to 4 bases and at J to 8 bases, leaving 9 bases not matched to a gene. The CDR3 is 16 amino acids. The CDR3 here is CATSTETSGSRDEQFF. DNA for the CDR3: TGTGCCACCAGCACGGAGACTAGCGGGAGTAGGGATGAGCAGTTCTTC.

The rearrangement links TRBV3-1 (or the pseudogene TRBV3-2) to TRBJ2-2; 13 positions agree with TRBD2. The CDR3 is made up of 17 amino acids. Germline loops: CDR1 LGHDT, CDR2 YNNKEL (reference sequence). The trim removed 2 bases at V and 5 bases at J, leaving 5 bases unmatched. Here the CDR3 reads CASSQSTSGRVTGELFF. In DNA form, the CDR3 reads TGTGCCAGCAGCCAATCTACTAGCGGGAGGGTGACCGGGGAGCTGTTTTTT.

The V call is TRBV7-2, the J call TRBJ1-2; possibly TRBD1 for D (5 bases). Germline V gene sequence: CDR1 SGHTA, CDR2 FQGNSA. V lost 3 bases and J 0 bases, leaving 8 bases between the germline ends. CDR3 length: 14 amino acids. In DNA, the CDR3 is TGTGCCAGCAGCTTCACAGGCACTAACTATGGCTACACCTTC. Residues: CASSFTGTNYGYTF.

This clone appeared once. V and J are TRBV5-1 and TRBJ2-2, with 8 bases identical to TRBD2. CDR3 length: 15 amino acids. Germline V gene sequence: CDR1 SGHRS, CDR2 YFSETQ. The ends lost 2 bases at V and 2 bases at J; junction bases unmatched: 2. CDR3 amino acids: CASSLTSGNTGELFF. CDR3 bases: TGCGCCAGCAGCTTAACTAGCGGTAACACCGGGGAGCTGTTTTTT.

The rearrangement links TRBV11-3 to TRBJ2-7; possible D gene TRBD1, 6 bases. The CDR3 loop spans 15 amino acids. The V end lost 4 bases, the J end lost 6 bases, and 19 bases lay between the germline ends. CDR1 and CDR2 from the germline V gene are SGHNT and YENEEA. The CDR3, as DNA: TGTGCCAGCAGCTACGGGTTTTTACAGGGTTCCGAGCAGTACTTC. This codes for CASSYGFLQGSEQYF.

The chain joins TRBV5-1 to TRBJ1-5; TRBD1 matches 11 bases. V lost 4 bases to trimming and J lost 0 bases; unmatched junction nucleotides: 15. Germline V gives CDR1 SGHRS, CDR2 YFSETQ. The CDR3 is 20 residues long. The CDR3 DNA reads as TGCGCCAGCAGCCCACGGACAGGGGGCGCAGGGTCTCGTAGCAATCAGCCCCAGCATTTT. Amino acids: CASSPRTGGAGSRSNQPQHF. The full variable domain, completed using reference TRBV5-1 and TRBJ1-5, is KAGVTQTPRYLIKTRGQQVTLSCSPISGHRSVSWYQQTPGQGLQFLFEYFSETQRNKGNFPGRFSGRQFSNSRSEMNVSTLELGDSALYLCASSPRTGGAGSRSNQPQHFGDGTRLSIL.

The CDR3 loop reads CSVLWSGANVLTF. In DNA form, the CDR3 reads TGCAGCGTTCTATGGTCCGGGGCCAACGTCCTGACTTTC. The chain combines TRBV29-1 with TRBJ2-6; D uncertain. Per the germline V gene, CDR1 is SQVTM and CDR2 is ANQGSEA. The V and J ends lost 5 bases and 4 bases respectively, with 9 bases between them. The CDR3 length is 13 residues.

This chain joins TRBV5-1 and TRBJ2-6; 9 bases line up with TRBD1. The CDR3 is 16 amino acids. Looked up from germline, CDR1 is SGHRS and CDR2 is YFSETQ. The V segment lost 6 bases and the J segment 1 base; nucleotides outside the gene matches: 5. CDR3 sequence reads: CASTGTGLSGANVLTF. For the CDR3, the DNA is TGCGCCAGCACCGGGACAGGGTTATCTGGGGCCAACGTCCTGACTTTC.

The rearrangement links TRBV19 to TRBJ1-1; D remains unclear. Between the trimmed V and J ends, which lost 5 bases and 2 bases, there was a span of 9 bases. This CDR3 has 13 amino acids. CDR1 and CDR2 (germline): LNHDA, SQIVND (reference sequence). DNA of the CDR3: TGTGCCAGTAGTTTCCCGGGTAACACTGAAGCTTTCTTT. This encodes CASSFPGNTEAFF.

The chain links TRBV6-6 to TRBJ1-6, with TRBD1 matching over 7 bases. Germline CDR1 is MNHNY and CDR2 is SVGAGI (reference sequence). This CDR3 has 15 residues. With 2 bases clipped from V and 7 bases from J, the junction kept 5 bases outside the gene matches. The CDR3 bases are TGTGCCAGCAGTTACATTGGGACAGCGAATTCACCCCTCCACTTT. Its protein is CASSYIGTANSPLHF.

The chain combines TRBV28 with TRBJ1-1, with a tentative D call TRBD1 (5 bases). From germline, CDR1 is MDHEN and CDR2 SYDVKM. V was pared by 7 bases and J by 1 base, with 10 bases between. CDR3 length: 13 residues. The CDR3 DNA reads as TGTGCCAGCACCACAGGCAAGAACACTGAAGCTTTCTTT. Translating gives CASTTGKNTEAFF.

The chain couples TRBV6-2 or TRBV6-3 to TRBJ2-7; possible D gene TRBD1, 6 bases. This CDR3 is 13 amino acids long. CDR1 and CDR2 (germline): MNHEY, SVGEGT. Trimming shortened V by 6 bases and J by 5 bases, and 14 bases separated the two germline ends. The CDR3, as DNA: TGTGCCAGCAGCTCTAACAGGGCCCACGAGCAGTACTTC. Encoded protein: CASSSNRAHEQYF.

The V gene is TRBV3-1 (or the pseudogene TRBV3-2), the J gene TRBJ2-7, with D uncertain. V dropped 1 base and J dropped 4 bases, with 5 bases sitting between them. The CDR3 loop spans 12 amino acids. Germline V gene sequence: CDR1 LGHDT, CDR2 YNNKEL (reference sequence). CDR3 coding DNA: TGTGCCAGCAGCCAAGTCAAATACGAGCAGTACTTC. Its translation: CASSQVKYEQYF.

This clone came up once. The chain employs TRBV7-6 and TRBJ2-2; no clear D gene. Per the germline V gene, CDR1 is SGHVS and CDR2 is FNYEAQ. Trimming shortened V by 3 bases and J by 3 bases, and 5 bases separated the two germline ends. The CDR3 loop spans 13 amino acids. The CDR3 sequence is CASSFSYTGELFF. For the CDR3, the DNA is TGTGCCAGCAGCTTTAGCTACACCGGGGAGCTGTTTTTT.

The V call is TRBV4-1, the J call TRBJ2-7; 10 bases align to TRBD2. V trimming: 3 bases; J trimming: 3 bases; junction bases outside the gene matches: 11. The CDR3 sequence is 17 residues long. CDR1 is MGHRA, CDR2 YSYEKL, per germline. This chain's CDR3 is CASSQVMPGLAFYEQYF. In DNA, the CDR3 is TGCGCCAGCAGCCAGGTAATGCCGGGACTAGCGTTCTACGAGCAGTACTTC.